The TCR beta chain described here comes from a study of shared clonotypes between healthy human individuals. The authors loaded around 200 ng DNA, about 30,000 T cell genomes, into sorted-subset replicate PCRs. Using immunoSEQ multiplex PCR, the repertoire was profiled, and TCRdb retains in-frame clones only, with some absent. Of around 2.5 million clones listed, roughly 93% are singletons. Whole-study findings and limits: Roughly 5% of naive CD4 clonotypes were shared across a few donors. The researchers took only blood, and tissue repertoires probably look different.

As regards this clone: Its target is unknown. Other nucleotide sequences from this sample produce the same CDR3.

This sequence originates from a man between 18 and 29 years old in good health. Some clones in this sample may be carry-over from other donors' samples. The specimen sequenced was naive CD4+ T cells from PBMCs. Described subset: CD45RA+ positively selected.

This CDR3 reads CASSFRGQNTEAFF. The CDR3 DNA reads TGTGCCAGCAGCTTCCGGGGGCAGAACACTGAAGCTTTCTTT. V usage is TRBV7-3 and J usage is TRBJ1-1; D possibly corresponds to TRBD1 (6 bases). Germline V gene sequence: CDR1 SGHTA, CDR2 FQGTGA. The CDR3 sequence is 14 residues long. Trimming left V 3 bases short and J 1 base short, with 9 bases between.